This TCR beta chain is from a study of OX40 agonist ivuxolimab in advanced cancers. Whole-study context: Head and neck, renal cell, melanoma or hepatocellular carcinoma were the cancers that dose-escalation patients had. Among those enrolled, mean age was around 55 years (range 23 to 79) and 82.7% were male. Notes on the study in general: Expanded clones tended on average to be more numerous among CD8+ T cells than CD4+.

A word on this clone: Its antigen remains unidentified.

The CDR3 spans 16 residues. Trimming removed 5 bases from V and 2 bases from J, with 14 bases in between. Germline assignment: CDR1 SGHRS and CDR2 YFSETQ. Repertoires were generated with immunoSEQ multiplex PCR, while TCRdb's copy carries only in-frame clones and drops some. There are 98,000 or so clones in the sample; approximately 94% occur only once, and 0.15% to 0.2% lies in the top ten. Autoimmune disease history or systemic immunosuppression led to patients being barred. The sequencing used CD4+ or CD8+ T cells sorted from blood, collected in a trial of the OX40 agonist ivuxolimab. This sequence originates from an adult with an advanced solid tumor such as melanoma, head and neck, liver or kidney cancer. The genes are TRBV5-1 and TRBJ1-6; weak D call: TRBD1 (5 bases). CDR3 sequence reads: CASRVVRGAYNSPLHF. In DNA form, the CDR3 reads TGCGCCAGCAGGGTCGTTCGGGGGGCCTATAATTCACCCCTCCACTTT.